The 23 T cell receptor beta chains presented below share a single source sample, sequenced in a study of blood T cell repertoires in COVID-19. Profiled with immunoSEQ multiplex PCR; TCRdb holds only in-frame clones, not every one. Of fewer than 400,000 clones listed, 90% are singletons. The material sequenced was peripheral blood. The receptor set was obtained from a woman aged 25 to 39 with COVID-19, enrolled during active disease.

The J gene is TRBJ1-2, the V gene TRBV28, with D perhaps matching TRBD1 (6 bases). CDR3 length: 13 amino acids. V lost 4 bases and J 4 bases, leaving 10 bases between the germline ends. The germline V gene has CDR1 MDHEN and CDR2 SYDVKM. CDR3 sequence (DNA): TGTGCCAGCAGTTCACAGGGCCGCTATGGCTACACCTTC. This translates into CASSSQGRYGYTF.

V usage is TRBV2 and J usage is TRBJ1-1; D gene unclear. Germline V gives CDR1 SNHLY, CDR2 FYNNEI. The V end lost 4 bases, the J end lost 1 base, and 7 bases lay between the germline ends. This CDR3 has 13 amino acids. CDR3 in DNA: TGTGCCAGCAGTGTAACAGAGAACACTGAAGCTTTCTTT. Amino acids: CASSVTENTEAFF.

The gene calls are TRBV13 and TRBJ1-5, with unresolved D. V dropped 3 bases and J dropped 0 bases, with 6 bases sitting between them. The V gene's germline CDR1 is PRHDT and CDR2 FYEKMQ (reference sequence). CDR3 length: 14 amino acids. CDR3 sequence reads: CASSLSYSNQPQHF. The DNA of the CDR3 is TGTGCCAGCAGCTTGAGTTATAGCAATCAGCCCCAGCATTTT.

V gene TRBV12-3 or TRBV12-4 combines with J gene TRBJ2-7, with 8 nucleotides matching TRBD1. With 7 bases clipped from V and 6 bases from J, the junction kept 5 bases outside the gene matches. This CDR3 has 12 residues. DNA of the CDR3: TGTGCCAGCATGCGACAGGGGATCGAGCAGTACTTC. Translation: CASMRQGIEQYF.

This chain uses TRBV27 with TRBJ2-2, with TRBD2 as a possible D gene (5 bases). CDR3 size: 15 residues. The V end was cut by 5 bases, the J end by 0 bases, with 10 bases between. CDR1 is MNHEY, CDR2 SMNVEV, per germline (reference sequence). As DNA, the CDR3 is TGTGCCAGCAGTCCGAGCGGAGCGAACACCGGGGAGCTGTTTTTT. Protein product: CASSPSGANTGELFF.

This clone was seen a single time. The V and J genes are TRBV25-1 and TRBJ2-3, with D possibly TRBD2 on 5 matching bases. V lost 6 bases to trimming and J lost 2 bases, with 15 bases between them. The CDR3 contains 15 residues. Germline V lookup: CDR1 MGHDK, CDR2 SYGVNS. The CDR3 here is CASRRGWENTDTQYF. The CDR3 region has the DNA TGTGCCAGCAGAAGAGGCTGGGAGAACACAGATACGCAGTATTTT.

This clone has just one count. The genes are TRBV6-1 and TRBJ1-1, with D maybe TRBD1 (5 bases). The CDR3 is 15 residues long. V lost 2 bases and J 4 bases, leaving 14 bases between the germline ends. Per germline, CDR1 MNHNS and CDR2 SASEGT. The DNA for the CDR3 is TGTGCCAGCAGTGAACTCCCAGGGAGGAGCACTGAAGCTTTCTTT. Translated, it gives CASSELPGRSTEAFF.

This chain uses TRBV6-5 with TRBJ1-4; 8 nucleotides line up with TRBD1. The germline gives CDR1 MNHEY, CDR2 SVGAGI. V lost 6 bases and J lost 5; bases outside the gene matches: 8. The CDR3 extends over 15 amino acids. The CDR3 DNA sequence: TGTGCCAGCAGGCGGACAGGGACCAAGAATGAAAAACTGTTTTTT. This encodes CASRRTGTKNEKLFF.

The chain has TRBV9 and TRBJ1-4; D unclear. Trimming removed 0 bases from V and 3 bases from J, with 9 bases in between. The CDR3 runs 15 residues. Germline loops: CDR1 SGDLS, CDR2 YYNGEE. The CDR3 nucleotides are TGTGCCAGCAGCGTAGGTGGAGACTCTAATGAAAAACTGTTTTTT. It translates to CASSVGGDSNEKLFF. Complete variable domain (other parts from reference TRBV9 and TRBJ1-4): DSGVTQTPKHLITATGQRVTLRCSPRSGDLSVYWYQQSLDQGLQFLIQYYNGEERAKGNILERFSAQQFPDLHSELNLSSLELGDSALYFCASSVGGDSNEKLFFGSGTQLSVL.

The chain uses TRBV5-1 and TRBJ2-7; D possibly corresponds to TRBD2 (6 bases). Germline assignment: CDR1 SGHRS and CDR2 YFSETQ. V was pared by 5 bases and J by 5 bases, with 14 bases between. This CDR3 comprises 13 residues. This CDR3 is CASSLAVADEQYF. CDR3 DNA: TGCGCCAGCAGTTTAGCGGTAGCGGACGAGCAGTACTTC.

The chain employs TRBV5-6 and TRBJ2-7; 7 bases map to TRBD1. The trim removed 1 base at V and 7 bases at J, leaving 5 bases unmatched. This CDR3 region has 13 residues. Germline CDR1 and CDR2: SGHDT and YYEEEE. CDR3 in amino acids: CASSLKGAQEQYF. DNA for the CDR3: TGTGCCAGCAGCTTGAAGGGGGCGCAGGAGCAGTACTTC.

This clone was detected once. This chain connects TRBV30 to TRBJ1-3; D ambiguous. V dropped 2 bases and J dropped 9 bases, with 8 bases sitting between them. Germline V lookup: CDR1 GTSNPN, CDR2 SVGIG (reference sequence). CDR3 size: 11 residues. The CDR3 sequence: CAWSLEGTIYF. The CDR3 DNA reads as TGTGCCTGGAGTTTAGAGGGCACCATATATTTT.

The rearrangement joins TRBV27 to TRBJ1-1, with D possibly matching TRBD1 (6 bases). Germline V gene data show CDR1 as MNHEY and CDR2 as SMNVEV (reference sequence). There are 15 residues in the CDR3. Trimming took off 0 bases at V and 2 bases at J, with 10 bases between the two ends. The CDR3 DNA reads as TGTGCCAGCAGTTTATCGCTAGGGGGTAACACTGAAGCTTTCTTT. It is translated as CASSLSLGGNTEAFF.

The chain joins TRBV28 to TRBJ2-7, with D uncertain. The ends were cut back, 6 bases at V and 6 bases at J, with 6 bases in the middle. The CDR3 has 10 amino acids. CDR1 and CDR2 (germline): MDHEN, SYDVKM. CDR3 sequence: CASRSVEQYF. The CDR3 DNA reads TGTGCCAGCAGATCAGTCGAGCAGTACTTC. Combining the CDR3 with reference TRBV28 and TRBJ2-7 gives the whole variable domain DVKVTQSSRYLVKRTGEKVFLECVQDMDHENMFWYRQDPGLGLRLIYFSYDVKMKEKGDIPEGYSVSREKKERFSLILESASTNQTSMYLCASRSVEQYFGPGTRLTVT.

The chain has TRBV30 and TRBJ1-2; unclear D gene. The V end lost 0 bases, the J end lost 0 bases, and 8 bases lay between the germline ends. The germline CDR1 and CDR2 sequences are GTSNPN and SVGIG (reference sequence). CDR3 length equals 14 residues. CDR3 protein: CAWSVATSNYGYTF. Written as DNA, the CDR3 is TGTGCCTGGAGTGTAGCCACTTCTAACTATGGCTACACCTTC.

This chain joins TRBV2 and TRBJ2-2, with a tentative D call TRBD1 (5 bases). The CDR3 extends over 13 amino acids. The V gene's germline CDR1 is SNHLY and CDR2 FYNNEI. V dropped 6 bases and J dropped 5 bases, with 10 bases sitting between them. CDR3 nucleotide sequence: TGTGCCAGCAGGCCAGGGCAAACCGGGGAGCTGTTTTTT. It encodes CASRPGQTGELFF.

This chain connects TRBV7-9 to TRBJ2-7; TRBD1 matches 10 bases. Germline V lookup: CDR1 SEHNR, CDR2 FQNEAQ (reference sequence). The CDR3 has 15 residues. J gave up 4 bases and V 5 bases, and 8 bases lay outside the gene matches. The CDR3 spells CASSPLRDRGYEQYF. The CDR3 DNA reads TGTGCCAGCAGCCCCCTCCGGGACAGGGGATACGAGCAGTACTTC.

J is TRBJ2-7 and V is TRBV27; a weak D match, TRBD2 (5 bases). Trimming left V 5 bases short and J 0 bases short, with 8 bases between. There are 13 residues in the CDR3. Germline V gene sequence: CDR1 MNHEY, CDR2 SMNVEV (reference sequence). The CDR3 nucleotides are TGTGCCAGCAGTAACGGGGACTCCTACGAGCAGTACTTC. Translation: CASSNGDSYEQYF.

The rearrangement links TRBV3-1 (or the pseudogene TRBV3-2) to TRBJ2-7; 13 bases agree with TRBD2. Per the germline V gene, CDR1 is LGHDT and CDR2 is YNNKEL (reference sequence). V shed 0 bases, J shed 3 bases, and the junction held 2 bases outside the gene matches. This CDR3 spans 16 amino acids. CDR3 DNA: TGTGCCAGCAGCCAAGAAGGACTAGCGGGGGACTACGAGCAGTACTTC. As protein: CASSQEGLAGDYEQYF.

The rearrangement joins TRBV7-9 to TRBJ1-1; maybe TRBD1 (6 bases). V was cut by 7 bases and J by 4 bases, with 22 bases left in between. This CDR3 region has 16 residues. The germline CDR1 and CDR2 sequences are SEHNR and FQNEAQ (reference sequence). The CDR3 region is CASTDLGGQGTTEAFF. For the CDR3, the DNA is TGTGCCAGCACCGACCTGGGGGGGCAGGGCACCACTGAAGCTTTCTTT.

This clone was found once. The chain couples TRBV9 to TRBJ2-7, with D hard to call. This CDR3 is built from 11 residues. Trimming removed 3 bases from V and 5 bases from J, with 6 bases in between. CDR1 is SGDLS, CDR2 YYNGEE, per germline. CDR3 protein: CASSDYDEQYF. CDR3 nucleotide sequence: TGTGCCAGCAGCGACTACGACGAGCAGTACTTC.

The CDR3 nucleotides are TGTGCCAGCACCCCCCGGGGACGACAGGGACTGAACACTGAAGCTTTCTTT. Translation: CASTPRGRQGLNTEAFF. V and J are TRBV5-4 and TRBJ1-1, with 7 bases aligning to TRBD1. The trim removed 6 bases at V and 0 bases at J, leaving 14 bases unmatched. The V gene's germline CDR1 is SGHNT and CDR2 YYREEE (reference sequence). The CDR3 has 17 residues.

This sequence joins TRBV5-6 and TRBJ2-1, with TRBD2 identical over 7 bases. With 0 bases clipped from V and 2 bases from J, the junction kept 11 bases outside the gene matches. Germline CDR1 SGHDT, CDR2 YYEEEE. The CDR3 totals 18 residues. The CDR3 DNA reads as TGTGCCAGCAGCTTGGCCAAATGGACTAGTGGGCCCTACAATGAGCAGTTCTTC. This encodes CASSLAKWTSGPYNEQFF.